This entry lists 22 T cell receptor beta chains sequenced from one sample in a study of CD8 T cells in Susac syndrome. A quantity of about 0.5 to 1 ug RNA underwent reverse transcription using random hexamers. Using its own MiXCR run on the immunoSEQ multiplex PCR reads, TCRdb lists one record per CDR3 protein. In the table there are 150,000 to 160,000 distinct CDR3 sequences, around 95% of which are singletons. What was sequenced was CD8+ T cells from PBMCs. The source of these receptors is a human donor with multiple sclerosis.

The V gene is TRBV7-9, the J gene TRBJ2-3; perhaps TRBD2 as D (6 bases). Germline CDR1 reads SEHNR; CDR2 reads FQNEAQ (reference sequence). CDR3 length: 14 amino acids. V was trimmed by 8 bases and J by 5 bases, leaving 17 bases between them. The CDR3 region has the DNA TGTGCCAGCGGTTTACTAGCTGGAGGAGATACGCAGTATTTT. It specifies CASGLLAGGDTQYF.

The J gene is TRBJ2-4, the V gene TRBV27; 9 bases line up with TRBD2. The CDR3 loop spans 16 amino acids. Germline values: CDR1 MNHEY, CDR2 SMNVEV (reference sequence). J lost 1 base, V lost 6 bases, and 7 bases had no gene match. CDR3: CASRIAGAGAKNIQYF. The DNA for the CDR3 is TGTGCCAGCAGGATAGCGGGGGCTGGGGCCAAAAACATTCAGTACTTC.

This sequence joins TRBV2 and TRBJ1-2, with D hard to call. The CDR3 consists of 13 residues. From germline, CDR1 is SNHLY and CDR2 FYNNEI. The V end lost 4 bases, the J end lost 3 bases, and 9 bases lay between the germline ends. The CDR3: CASSGVDDYGYTF. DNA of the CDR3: TGTGCCAGCAGTGGAGTCGATGACTATGGCTACACCTTC. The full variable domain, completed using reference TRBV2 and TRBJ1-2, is EPEVTQTPSHQVTQMGQEVILRCVPISNHLYFYWYRQILGQKVEFLVSFYNNEISEKSEIFDDQFSVERPDGSNFTLKIRSTKLEDSAMYFCASSGVDDYGYTFGSGTRLTVV.

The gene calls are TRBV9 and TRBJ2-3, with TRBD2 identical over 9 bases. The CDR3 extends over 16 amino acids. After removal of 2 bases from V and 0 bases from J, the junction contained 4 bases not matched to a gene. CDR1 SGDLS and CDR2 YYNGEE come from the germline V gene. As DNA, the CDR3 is TGTGCCAGCAGCGTTGTAGCGGGGGCTAGCACAGATACGCAGTATTTT. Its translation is CASSVVAGASTDTQYF.

In nucleotides, the CDR3 is TGCGCCAGCAGCCAGGGGATGGTGGAGCAGTTCTTC. Its protein product is CASSQGMVEQFF. The chain carries TRBV4-1 and TRBJ2-1; D gene uncertain. Per the germline V gene, CDR1 is MGHRA and CDR2 is YSYEKL. V was clipped by 3 bases and J by 10 bases, with 10 bases between them. This CDR3 comprises 12 residues.

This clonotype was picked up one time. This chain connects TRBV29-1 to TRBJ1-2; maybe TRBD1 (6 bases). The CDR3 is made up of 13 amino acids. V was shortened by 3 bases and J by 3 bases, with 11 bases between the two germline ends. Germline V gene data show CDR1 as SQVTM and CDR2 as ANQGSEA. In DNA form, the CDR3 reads TGCAGCGTTGATAACAGGGTCGACTATGGCTACACCTTC. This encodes CSVDNRVDYGYTF.

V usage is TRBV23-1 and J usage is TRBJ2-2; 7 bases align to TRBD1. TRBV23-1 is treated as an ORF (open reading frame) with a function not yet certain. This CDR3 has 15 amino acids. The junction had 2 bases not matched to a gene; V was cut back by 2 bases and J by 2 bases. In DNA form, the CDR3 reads TGCGCCAGCAGTCAAGACAGGGCCAACACCGGGGAGCTGTTTTTT. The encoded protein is CASSQDRANTGELFF.

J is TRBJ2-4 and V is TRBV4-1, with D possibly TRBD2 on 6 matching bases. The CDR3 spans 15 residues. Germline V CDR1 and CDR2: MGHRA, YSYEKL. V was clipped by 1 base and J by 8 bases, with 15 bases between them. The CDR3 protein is CASSQVTLGEDIQYF. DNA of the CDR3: TGCGCCAGCAGCCAAGTTACACTTGGGGAGGACATTCAGTACTTC.

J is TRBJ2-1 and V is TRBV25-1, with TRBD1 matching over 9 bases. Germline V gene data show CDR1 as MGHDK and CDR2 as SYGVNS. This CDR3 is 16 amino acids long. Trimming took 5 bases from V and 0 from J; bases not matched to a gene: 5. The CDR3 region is CASSSGQGPSYNEQFF. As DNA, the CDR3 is TGTGCCAGCAGTTCCGGACAGGGGCCCTCCTACAATGAGCAGTTCTTC.

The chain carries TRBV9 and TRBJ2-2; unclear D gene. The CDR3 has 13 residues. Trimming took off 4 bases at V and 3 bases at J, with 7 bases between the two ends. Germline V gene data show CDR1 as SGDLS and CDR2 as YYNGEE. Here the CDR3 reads CASSNRYTGELFF. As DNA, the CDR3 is TGTGCCAGCAGCAACCGTTACACCGGGGAGCTGTTTTTT. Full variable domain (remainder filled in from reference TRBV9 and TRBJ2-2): DSGVTQTPKHLITATGQRVTLRCSPRSGDLSVYWYQQSLDQGLQFLIQYYNGEERAKGNILERFSAQQFPDLHSELNLSSLELGDSALYFCASSNRYTGELFFGEGSRLTVL.

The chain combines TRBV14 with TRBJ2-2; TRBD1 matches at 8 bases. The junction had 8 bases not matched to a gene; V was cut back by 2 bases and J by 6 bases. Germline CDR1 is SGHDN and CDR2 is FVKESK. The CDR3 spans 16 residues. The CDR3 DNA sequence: TGTGCCAGCAGCCAAATCAGGACAGGGATCTCCGGGGAGCTGTTTTTT. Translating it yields CASSQIRTGISGELFF. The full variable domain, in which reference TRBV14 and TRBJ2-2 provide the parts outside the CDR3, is EAGVTQFPSHSVIEKGQTVTLRCDPISGHDNLYWYRRVMGKEIKFLLHFVKESKQDESGMPNNRFLAERTGGTYSTLKVQPAELEDSGVYFCASSQIRTGISGELFFGEGSRLTVL.

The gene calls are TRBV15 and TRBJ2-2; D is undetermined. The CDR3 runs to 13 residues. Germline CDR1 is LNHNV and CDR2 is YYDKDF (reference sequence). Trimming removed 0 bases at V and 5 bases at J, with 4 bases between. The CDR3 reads CATSRESTGELFF. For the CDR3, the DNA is TGTGCCACCAGCAGAGAATCGACCGGGGAGCTGTTTTTT.

DNA of the CDR3: TGTGCCAGCAGCCAGCGGGGGGAGACAGATACGCAGTATTTT. Its translation is CASSQRGETDTQYF. The chain has TRBV6-6 and TRBJ2-3; 9 bases fit TRBD2. This CDR3 contains 14 residues. Losses at the gene ends were 6 bases for V and 3 bases for J; bases not matched to a gene: 4. Germline CDR1 MNHNY, CDR2 SVGAGI (reference sequence).

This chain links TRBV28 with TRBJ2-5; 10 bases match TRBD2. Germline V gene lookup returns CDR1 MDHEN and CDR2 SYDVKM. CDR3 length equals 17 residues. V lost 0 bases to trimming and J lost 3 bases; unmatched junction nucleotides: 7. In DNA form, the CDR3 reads TGTGCCAGCAGTTTATGGGCTAGCGGGGGAATAGAAGAGACCCAGTACTTC. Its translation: CASSLWASGGIEETQYF. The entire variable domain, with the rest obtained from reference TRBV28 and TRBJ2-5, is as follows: DVKVTQSSRYLVKRTGEKVFLECVQDMDHENMFWYRQDPGLGLRLIYFSYDVKMKEKGDIPEGYSVSREKKERFSLILESASTNQTSMYLCASSLWASGGIEETQYFGPGTRLLVL.

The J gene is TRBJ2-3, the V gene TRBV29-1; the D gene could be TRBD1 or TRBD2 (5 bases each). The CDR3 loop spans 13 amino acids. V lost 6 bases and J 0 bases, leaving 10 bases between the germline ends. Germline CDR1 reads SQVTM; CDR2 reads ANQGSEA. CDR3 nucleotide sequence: TGCAGCGTGTTGGGGGATAGCACAGATACGCAGTATTTT. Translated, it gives CSVLGDSTDTQYF.

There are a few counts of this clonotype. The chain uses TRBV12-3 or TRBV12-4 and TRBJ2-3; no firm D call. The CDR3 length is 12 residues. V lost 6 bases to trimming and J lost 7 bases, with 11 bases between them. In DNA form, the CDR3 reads TGTGCCAGCAGCCGTGAACAATATACGCAGTATTTT. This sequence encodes CASSREQYTQYF.

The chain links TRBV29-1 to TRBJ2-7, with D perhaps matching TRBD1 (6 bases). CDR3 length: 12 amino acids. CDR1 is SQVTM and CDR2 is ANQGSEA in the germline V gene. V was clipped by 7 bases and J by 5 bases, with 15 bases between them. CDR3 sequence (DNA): TGCAGCGCGGACAGCGGTTCAGACGAGCAGTACTTC. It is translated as CSADSGSDEQYF.

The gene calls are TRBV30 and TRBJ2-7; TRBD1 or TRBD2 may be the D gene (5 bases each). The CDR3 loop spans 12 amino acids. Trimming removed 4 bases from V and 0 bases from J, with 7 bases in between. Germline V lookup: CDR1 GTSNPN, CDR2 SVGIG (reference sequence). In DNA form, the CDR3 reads TGTGCCTGGACAGGGAGCTCCTACGAGCAGTACTTC. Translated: CAWTGSSYEQYF.

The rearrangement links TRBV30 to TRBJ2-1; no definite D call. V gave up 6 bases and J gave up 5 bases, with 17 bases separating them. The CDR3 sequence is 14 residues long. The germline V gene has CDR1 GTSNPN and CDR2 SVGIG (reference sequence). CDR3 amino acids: CACVDPYPHNEQFF. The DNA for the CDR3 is TGTGCCTGCGTCGACCCCTACCCCCACAATGAGCAGTTCTTC. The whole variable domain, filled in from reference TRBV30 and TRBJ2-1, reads SQTIHQWPATLVQPVGSPLSLECTVEGTSNPNLYWYRQAAGRGLQLLFYSVGIGQISSEVPQNLSASRPQDRQFILSSKKLLLSDSGFYLCACVDPYPHNEQFFGPGTRLTVL.

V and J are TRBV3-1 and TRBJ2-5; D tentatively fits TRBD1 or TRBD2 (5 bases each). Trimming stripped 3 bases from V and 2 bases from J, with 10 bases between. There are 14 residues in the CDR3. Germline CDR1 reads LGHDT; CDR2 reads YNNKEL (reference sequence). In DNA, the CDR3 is TGTGCCAGCAGCCAGCACGAGGGGCAAGAGACCCAGTACTTC. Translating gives CASSQHEGQETQYF.

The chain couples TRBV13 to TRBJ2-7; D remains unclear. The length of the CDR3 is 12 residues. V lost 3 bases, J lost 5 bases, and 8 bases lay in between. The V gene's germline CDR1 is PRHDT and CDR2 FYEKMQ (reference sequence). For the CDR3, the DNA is TGTGCCAGCAGCTTGCCTCGTGACGAGCAGTACTTC. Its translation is CASSLPRDEQYF. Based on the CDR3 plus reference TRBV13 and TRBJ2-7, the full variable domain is AAGVIQSPRHLIKEKRETATLKCYPIPRHDTVYWYQQGPGQDPQFLISFYEKMQSDKGSIPDRFSAQQFSDYHSELNMSSLELGDSALYFCASSLPRDEQYFGPGTRLTVT.

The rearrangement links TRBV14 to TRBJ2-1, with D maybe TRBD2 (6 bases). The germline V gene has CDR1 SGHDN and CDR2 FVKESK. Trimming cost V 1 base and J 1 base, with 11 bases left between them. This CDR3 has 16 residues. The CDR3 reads CASSQAPGESYNEQFF. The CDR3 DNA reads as TGTGCCAGCAGCCAAGCGCCGGGGGAGTCCTACAATGAGCAGTTCTTC.